These T cell receptor beta chains were read from a single sample in a study of T cells in localized non-small cell lung cancer. Measured with immunoSEQ multiplex PCR; TCRdb has only the in-frame clones, and not every one. The table has 45,000 to 55,000 clones, roughly 90% seen once. The input for sequencing was peripheral blood, taken before any cancer treatment. The receptors originated from a male donor older than 55 with stage III squamous cell lung carcinoma. Both conserved end residues are part of each CDR3.

V gene	J gene	CDR3 protein
TRBV7-9	TRBJ2-7	CASSRGDPAYEQYF
TRBV28	TRBJ1-6	CASSQPPRVNSPLHF
TRBV7-2	TRBJ2-1	CASSLGTFAGNEQFF
TRBV7-3	TRBJ2-5	CASSLTSGSRETQYF
TRBV5-6	TRBJ2-7	CASSQNRDRGFF
TRBV9	TRBJ2-3	CASSVNLAGYPDTQYF
TRBV27	TRBJ2-1	CASTPRGIAGWERSYNEQFF
TRBV27	TRBJ1-1	CASGRDVGDTEAFF
TRBV19	TRBJ1-5	CASSRQGNQPQHF
TRBV5-1	TRBJ2-7	CASSSSLGVLAGGPPVEQYF
TRBV6-5	TRBJ1-4	CASSYSTGTGFEKLFF
TRBV9	TRBJ1-2	CASSVVQGDGYTF
TRBV28	TRBJ1-5	CASSYQGLSNQPQHF
TRBV12-5	TRBJ1-1	CASGQTGRPEAFF
TRBV25-1	TRBJ1-2	CASSPPRGARDGYTF
TRBV14	TRBJ1-2	CASGRQGTDYGYTF
TRBV18	TRBJ1-5	CASSPAAGPQHF
TRBV9	TRBJ2-5	CASSHSTSGPTQETQYF
TRBV7-9	TRBJ1-3	CASSFEVSGNTIYF
TRBV7-6	TRBJ2-3	CASSQGQGGSTDTQYF
TRBV14	TRBJ1-5	CASSQGQGSQPQHF
TRBV30	TRBJ1-4	CAWSVGDRFNEKLFF
TRBV19	TRBJ2-5	CASSHGQGVNQETQYF
TRBV7-9	TRBJ2-5	CASSLGRPEWETQYF
TRBV11-3	TRBJ2-5	CASSEGTTREAQYF
TRBV2	TRBJ1-5	CASSRDTTSNQPQHF
TRBV4-2	TRBJ1-2	CASSFDSVLAYGYTF
TRBV5-1	TRBJ2-7	CASSFGLAGGEQYF
TRBV7-9	TRBJ1-1	CASSLGTGMNTEAFF
TRBV28	TRBJ1-5	CASGLEGVSNQPQHF
TRBV19	TRBJ2-6	CASTIRGAGANVLTF
TRBV7-9	TRBJ1-1	CASSLTVSPGAAEAFF
TRBV9	TRBJ2-3	CASSPTGEPGRDTQYF
TRBV5-1	TRBJ1-6	CASSLGQGSPLHF
TRBV7-9	TRBJ2-2	CASSRAGSTGELFF
TRBV5-1	TRBJ1-2	CASSEGQGGGYTF
TRBV6-6	TRBJ1-5	CASSYSRDREQPQHF
TRBV9	TRBJ1-1	CASSVMGNTEAFF
TRBV28	TRBJ2-3	CASKVGPDTQYF
TRBV7-2	TRBJ1-6	CASSLARGSYNSPLHF
TRBV18	TRBJ2-1	CASSPVNEQFF
TRBV4-2	TRBJ1-1	CASSRSPGQGFTEAFF
TRBV4-2	TRBJ1-6	CASRPASSYNSPLHF
TRBV5-4	TRBJ2-7	CASSRLGDSSYEQYF
TRBV7-2	TRBJ2-7	CASSSGTTSSYEQYF
TRBV29-1	TRBJ2-5	CSTLGGGGGGQETQYF
TRBV6-5	TRBJ2-3	CASSVGGWADTQYF
TRBV5-1	TRBJ2-5	CASSWGAGTVTQYF
TRBV5-6	TRBJ1-1	CASSNIGTAEAFF
TRBV6-5	TRBJ2-1	CASRARDNLYNEQFF